This is a list of T cell receptor beta chains from one sample in a study of blood T cell repertoires in COVID-19. Assay used: immunoSEQ multiplex PCR; TCRdb lists only in-frame clones, some missing. The sample yields some 250,000 clones, about nine tenths seen once. Sequencing was done on a sample of PBMCs or T cells enriched from blood (not recorded which). Receptors originate from a man aged 18-30 years who had recovered from COVID-19. CDR3s include the opening cysteine and the closing phenylalanine or tryptophan. A D gene is named only where the DNA matches it firmly. Only some rows state a clone size, as once, few, many or a class for expanded clones.

size: .; D: TRBD1; V: TRBV5-1; J: TRBJ2-5; DNA: TGCGCCAGCAGCTTCGGACAGGGGGGTTTCCAAGAGACCCAGTACTTC; CDR3: CASSFGQGGFQETQYF
size: once; D: TRBD1; V: TRBV7-8; J: TRBJ1-1; DNA: TGTGCCAGCAGCTGGCCGGGACAGGGTAGGCTGGACACTGAAGCTTTCTTT; CDR3: CASSWPGQGRLDTEAFF
size: .; D: TRBD2; V: TRBV6-2/TRBV6-3; J: TRBJ2-3; DNA: TGTGCCAGCAGCCCTCCGGTAGCGGGAGGCACAGATACGCAGTATTTT; CDR3: CASSPPVAGGTDTQYF
size: once; D: TRBD2; V: TRBV5-6; J: TRBJ2-7; DNA: TGTGCCAGCAGCTTGGGTGATTTAGCGGGGGGGCTTTACGAGCAGTACTTC; CDR3: CASSLGDLAGGLYEQYF
size: .; D: TRBD2; V: TRBV3-1/TRBV3-2; J: TRBJ2-3; DNA: TGTGCCAGCAGCCAAGATCCCCCGCTAGCGGGAGACACCACAGATACGCAGTATTTT; CDR3: CASSQDPPLAGDTTDTQYF
size: .; D: TRBD1; V: TRBV7-9; J: TRBJ1-4; DNA: TGTGCCAGCAGCCAACTTGACAGGGAAGGACATGAAAAACTGTTTTTT; CDR3: CASSQLDREGHEKLFF
size: few; D: TRBD2; V: TRBV7-9; J: TRBJ2-2; DNA: TGTGCCAGCCAAACTAGCGACCCCGGGGAGCTGTTTTTT; CDR3: CASQTSDPGELFF
size: .; D: .; V: TRBV27; J: TRBJ1-2; DNA: TGTGCCAGCAGTTTAAGAGGGAGCCAGTATGGCTACACCTTC; CDR3: CASSLRGSQYGYTF
size: .; D: TRBD1; V: TRBV5-1; J: TRBJ2-7; DNA: TGCGCCAGCAGCTCCGGACAGGGGGTTGGCGAGCAGTACTTC; CDR3: CASSSGQGVGEQYF
size: .; D: .; V: TRBV6-5; J: TRBJ1-1; DNA: TGTGCCAGCAGTCAGAGTATCGGGACTGAAGCTTTCTTT; CDR3: CASSQSIGTEAFF
size: .; D: TRBD1; V: TRBV18; J: TRBJ2-4; DNA: TGTGCCAGCGCGCAGGGACAGAACATTCAGTACTTC; CDR3: CASAQGQNIQYF
size: .; D: TRBD1; V: TRBV30; J: TRBJ2-2; DNA: TGTGCCTGGAGTGTACAGGGGGAAACCGGGGAGCTGTTTTTT; CDR3: CAWSVQGETGELFF
size: .; D: .; V: TRBV6-5; J: TRBJ2-5; DNA: TGTGCCAGCAGTTACTCGATCCAGGGAATCCAAGAGACCCAGTACTTC; CDR3: CASSYSIQGIQETQYF
size: .; D: TRBD1; V: TRBV11-2; J: TRBJ2-2; DNA: TGTGCCAGCAGCAACCGACAGGGTAGTAGGGAGCTGTTTTTT; CDR3: CASSNRQGSRELFF
size: .; D: .; V: TRBV30; J: TRBJ1-3; DNA: TGTGCCTGGAGAAGGGGCCCTGGAAACACCATATATTTT; CDR3: CAWRRGPGNTIYF
size: .; D: .; V: TRBV30; J: TRBJ2-3; DNA: TGTGCCTCCAATACAGGGCGTGCAGATACGCAGTATTTT; CDR3: CASNTGRADTQYF
size: .; D: TRBD1; V: TRBV7-8; J: TRBJ2-7; DNA: TGTGCCAGCAGCTTGGGCACCACAGGGGGCGGGTACGAGCAGTACTTC; CDR3: CASSLGTTGGGYEQYF
size: few; D: .; V: TRBV19; J: TRBJ1-1; DNA: TGTGCCAGTAGTATCGGCAGGGTGGGCACTGAAGCTTTCTTT; CDR3: CASSIGRVGTEAFF
size: .; D: TRBD2; V: TRBV10-3; J: TRBJ2-1; DNA: TGTGCCTCGCTCATTGGAGCTAGCGGGCCTTACAATGAGCAGTTCTTC; CDR3: CASLIGASGPYNEQFF
size: .; D: TRBD2; V: TRBV6-2/TRBV6-3; J: TRBJ2-3; DNA: TGTGCCAGCAGTAACCCGGGACTAACGGATACGCAGTATTTT; CDR3: CASSNPGLTDTQYF
size: .; D: TRBD1; V: TRBV4-1; J: TRBJ1-2; DNA: TGCGCCAGCAGCCCGACAGGGCTCTATGGCTACACCTTC; CDR3: CASSPTGLYGYTF
size: .; D: TRBD1; V: TRBV6-5; J: TRBJ1-5; DNA: TGTGCCAGCAGTATACGGGACAGGGAAGGTGAGCCCCAGCATTTT; CDR3: CASSIRDREGEPQHF
size: .; D: TRBD2; V: TRBV3-1/TRBV3-2; J: TRBJ2-3; DNA: TGTGCCAGCAGCCAAGGAGTAGCGGGGGGGCTCTACGATACGCAGTATTTT; CDR3: CASSQGVAGGLYDTQYF
size: .; D: .; V: TRBV11-3; J: TRBJ2-2; DNA: TGTGCCAGCAGCTTAACCAGTTCCCTCGGGGAGCTGTTTTTT; CDR3: CASSLTSSLGELFF
size: .; D: .; V: TRBV6-5; J: TRBJ2-7; DNA: TGTGCCAGCAGTTACTCCCTAGGTACCCACGAGCAGTACTTC; CDR3: CASSYSLGTHEQYF
size: .; D: .; V: TRBV19; J: TRBJ1-5; DNA: TGTGCCAGTACCAGGGTCACGGGTAGCAATCAGCCCCAGCATTTT; CDR3: CASTRVTGSNQPQHF
size: once; D: TRBD2; V: TRBV30; J: TRBJ2-4; DNA: TGTGCCTGGAGTAGCGGGGAGGCGGGCATTCAGTACTTC; CDR3: CAWSSGEAGIQYF
size: .; D: TRBD1; V: TRBV9; J: TRBJ1-5; DNA: TGTGCCCGACCTATCGGGACAGTTGGCAATCAGCCCCAGCATTTT; CDR3: CARPIGTVGNQPQHF